This TCR beta chain derives from a study of T cells after yellow fever vaccination. The CDR3 is 15 residues long. CDR1 and CDR2 (germline): SGHRS, YFSETQ. Deletions cut 2 bases from V and 4 bases from J, with 12 bases between. TCRdb used MiXCR to reprocess the 5' RACE reads, holding one entry per CDR3 protein. The table has about 260,000 distinct CDR3 sequences, over 10% seen once; the top ten hold less than 0.55%. This receptor was identified in a man aged 30-40 years who received the YFV17D yellow fever vaccine. The sample here was CD4+ T cells sorted from PBMCs, taken 45 days after the yellow fever booster vaccination. This chain uses TRBV5-1 with TRBJ2-2; possibly TRBD1 for D (5 bases). The CDR3 is CASSFSDSSTGELFF. CDR3 DNA: TGCGCCAGCAGCTTTTCAGACAGTTCCACCGGGGAGCTGTTTTTT.